This TCR beta chain was sequenced during a study of cytomegalovirus exposure and HLA in healthy donors. V was pared by 4 bases and J by 5 bases, with 9 bases of the junction left unmatched. The germline V gene encodes CDR1 MGHRA and CDR2 YSYEKL. CDR3 length: 16 residues. The assay was immunoSEQ multiplex PCR, and TCRdb's table has in-frame clones only and misses some. The data show approximately 280,000 clones, roughly 85% seen once. This clonotype was obtained from a woman aged 18-29 years in good health and CMV-seronegative. Sequenced input: PBMCs. The chain recombines TRBV4-1 with TRBJ2-1; 9 nucleotides agree with TRBD1. The CDR3 spells CASSRIGQGSNNEQFF. Here the CDR3 DNA reads TGCGCCAGCAGCCGCATAGGACAGGGGAGTAACAATGAGCAGTTCTTC.